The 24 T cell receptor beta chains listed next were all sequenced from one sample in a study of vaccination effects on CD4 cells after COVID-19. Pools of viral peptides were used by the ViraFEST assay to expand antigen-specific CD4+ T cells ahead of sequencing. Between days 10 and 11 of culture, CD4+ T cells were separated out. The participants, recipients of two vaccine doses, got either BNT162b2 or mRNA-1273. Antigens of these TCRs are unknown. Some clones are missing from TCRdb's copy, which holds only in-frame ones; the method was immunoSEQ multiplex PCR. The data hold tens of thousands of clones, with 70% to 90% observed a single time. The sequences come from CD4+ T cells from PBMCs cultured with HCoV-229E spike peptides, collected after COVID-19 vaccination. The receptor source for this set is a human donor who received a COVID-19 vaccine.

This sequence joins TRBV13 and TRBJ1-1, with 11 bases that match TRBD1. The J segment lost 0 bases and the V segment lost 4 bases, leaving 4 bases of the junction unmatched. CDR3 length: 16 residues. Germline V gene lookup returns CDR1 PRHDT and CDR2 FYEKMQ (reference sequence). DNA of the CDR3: TGTGCCAGCAGCTCGGACAGGGGGCACGTGAACACTGAAGCTTTCTTT. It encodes CASSSDRGHVNTEAFF.

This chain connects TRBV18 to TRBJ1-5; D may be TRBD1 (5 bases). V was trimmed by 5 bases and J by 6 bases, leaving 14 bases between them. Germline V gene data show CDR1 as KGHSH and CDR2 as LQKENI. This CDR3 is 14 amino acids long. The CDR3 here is CASSFDSFGQPQHF. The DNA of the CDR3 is TGTGCCAGCTCATTCGACAGTTTCGGTCAGCCCCAGCATTTT.

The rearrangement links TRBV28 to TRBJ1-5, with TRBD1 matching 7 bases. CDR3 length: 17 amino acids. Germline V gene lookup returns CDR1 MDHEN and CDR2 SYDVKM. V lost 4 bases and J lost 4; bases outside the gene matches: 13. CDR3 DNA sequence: TGTGCCAGCAGTTCCGGACAGGCGTTCGCTCAAAATCAGCCCCAGCATTTT. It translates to CASSSGQAFAQNQPQHF.

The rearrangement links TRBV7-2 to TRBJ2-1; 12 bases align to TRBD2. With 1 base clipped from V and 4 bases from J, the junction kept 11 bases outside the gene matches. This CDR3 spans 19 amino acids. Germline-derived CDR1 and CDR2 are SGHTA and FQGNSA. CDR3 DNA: TGTGCCAGCAGCTTAGTCCGGCTAGCGGGGGGGCATGCATACAATGAGCAGTTCTTC. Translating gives CASSLVRLAGGHAYNEQFF.

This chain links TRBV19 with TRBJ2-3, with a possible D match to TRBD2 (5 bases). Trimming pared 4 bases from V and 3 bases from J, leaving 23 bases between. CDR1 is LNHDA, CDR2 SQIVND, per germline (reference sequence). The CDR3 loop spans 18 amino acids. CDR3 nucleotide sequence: TGTGCCAGTAGTAGCACGCCGACCACCGTCCGACTAACAGATACGCAGTATTTT. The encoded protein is CASSSTPTTVRLTDTQYF.

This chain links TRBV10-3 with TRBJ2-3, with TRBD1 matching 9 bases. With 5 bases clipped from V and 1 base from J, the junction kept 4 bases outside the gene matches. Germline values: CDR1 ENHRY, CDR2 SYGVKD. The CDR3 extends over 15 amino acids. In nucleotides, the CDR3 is TGTGCCATCAGTACAGGGGGCTGGGGCACAGATACGCAGTATTTT. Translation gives CAISTGGWGTDTQYF.

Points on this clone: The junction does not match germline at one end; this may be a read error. Here the CDR3 reads CASSLRTGLNSPLHF. CDR3 nucleotide sequence: TGTGCCAGCAGCTTACGGACAGGGCTTAATTCGCCCCTCCACTTT. This chain links TRBV3-1 (or the pseudogene TRBV3-2) with TRBJ1-6, with 8 bases matching TRBD1. Per the germline V gene, CDR1 is LGHDT and CDR2 is YNNKEL (reference sequence). The CDR3 extends over 15 amino acids.

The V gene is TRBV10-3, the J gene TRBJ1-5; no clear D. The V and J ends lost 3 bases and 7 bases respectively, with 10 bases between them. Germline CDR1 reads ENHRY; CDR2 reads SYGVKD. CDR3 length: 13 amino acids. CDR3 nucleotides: TGTGCCATCAGTGATGGGTGGGTGCAGCCCCAGCATTTT. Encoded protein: CAISDGWVQPQHF.

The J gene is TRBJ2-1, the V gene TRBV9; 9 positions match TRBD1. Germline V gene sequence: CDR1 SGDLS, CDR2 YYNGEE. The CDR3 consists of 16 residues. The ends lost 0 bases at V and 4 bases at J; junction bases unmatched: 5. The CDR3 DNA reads TGTGCCAGCAGCGTAGGTCAACAGGGGGCATACAATGAGCAGTTCTTC. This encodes CASSVGQQGAYNEQFF. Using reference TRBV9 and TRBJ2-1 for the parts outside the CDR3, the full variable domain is DSGVTQTPKHLITATGQRVTLRCSPRSGDLSVYWYQQSLDQGLQFLIQYYNGEERAKGNILERFSAQQFPDLHSELNLSSLELGDSALYFCASSVGQQGAYNEQFFGPGTRLTVL.

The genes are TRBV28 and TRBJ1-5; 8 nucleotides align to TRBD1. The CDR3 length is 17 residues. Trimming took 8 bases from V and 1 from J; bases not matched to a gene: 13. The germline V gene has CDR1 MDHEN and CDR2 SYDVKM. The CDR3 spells CASGHALGQASNQPQHF. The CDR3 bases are TGTGCCAGCGGGCACGCTTTGGGACAGGCGAGCAATCAGCCCCAGCATTTT. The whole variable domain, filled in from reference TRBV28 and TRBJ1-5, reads DVKVTQSSRYLVKRTGEKVFLECVQDMDHENMFWYRQDPGLGLRLIYFSYDVKMKEKGDIPEGYSVSREKKERFSLILESASTNQTSMYLCASGHALGQASNQPQHFGDGTRLSIL.

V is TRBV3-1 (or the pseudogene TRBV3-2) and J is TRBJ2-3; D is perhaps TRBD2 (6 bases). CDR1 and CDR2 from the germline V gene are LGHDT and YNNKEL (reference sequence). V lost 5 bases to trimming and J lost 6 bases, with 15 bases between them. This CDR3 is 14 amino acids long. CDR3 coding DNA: TGTGCCAGCAGCGTGGACTATGCGGCGGATACGCAGTATTTT. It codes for CASSVDYAADTQYF.

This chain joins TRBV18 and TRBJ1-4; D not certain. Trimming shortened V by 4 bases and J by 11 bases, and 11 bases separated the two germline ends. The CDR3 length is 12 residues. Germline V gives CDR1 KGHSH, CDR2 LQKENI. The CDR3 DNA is TGTGCCAGCTCACTATCGGATGGGAAACTGTTTTTT. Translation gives CASSLSDGKLFF.

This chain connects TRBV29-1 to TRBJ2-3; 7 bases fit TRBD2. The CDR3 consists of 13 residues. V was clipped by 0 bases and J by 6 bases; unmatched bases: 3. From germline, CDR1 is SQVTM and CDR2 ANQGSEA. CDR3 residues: CSVEERGSDTQYF. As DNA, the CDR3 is TGCAGCGTTGAAGAGCGGGGGTCGGATACGCAGTATTTT.

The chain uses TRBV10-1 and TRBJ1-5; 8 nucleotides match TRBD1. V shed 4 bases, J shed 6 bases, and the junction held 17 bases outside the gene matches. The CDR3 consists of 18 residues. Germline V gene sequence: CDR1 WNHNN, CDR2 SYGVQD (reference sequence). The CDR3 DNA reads TGCGCCAGCAGTGGGCCAGTAGGACAGGGATCAGGAGGTCAGCCCCAGCATTTT. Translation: CASSGPVGQGSGGQPQHF.

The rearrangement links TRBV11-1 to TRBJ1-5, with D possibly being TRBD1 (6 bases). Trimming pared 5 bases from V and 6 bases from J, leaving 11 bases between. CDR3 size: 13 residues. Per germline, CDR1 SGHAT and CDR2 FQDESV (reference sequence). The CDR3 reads CASSRDISQPQHF. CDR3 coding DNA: TGTGCCAGCAGCCGGGACATTAGTCAGCCCCAGCATTTT.

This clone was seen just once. The CDR3 spells CASRDTSGSDEQFF. Here the CDR3 DNA reads TGTGCCAGCAGAGATACTAGCGGTAGCGATGAGCAGTTCTTC. V is TRBV2 and J is TRBJ2-1; the match to TRBD2 covers 8 bases. Germline lookup yields CDR1 SNHLY and CDR2 FYNNEI. Trimming took 6 bases from V and 8 from J; bases not matched to a gene: 9. The CDR3 loop spans 14 amino acids.

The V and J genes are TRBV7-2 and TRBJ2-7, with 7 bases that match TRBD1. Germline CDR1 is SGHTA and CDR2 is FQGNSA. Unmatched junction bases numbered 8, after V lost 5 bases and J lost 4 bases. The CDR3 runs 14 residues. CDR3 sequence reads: CASSVQGGQYEQYV. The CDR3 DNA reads TGTGCCAGCAGCGTCCAAGGGGGCCAATACGAGCAGTACGTC.

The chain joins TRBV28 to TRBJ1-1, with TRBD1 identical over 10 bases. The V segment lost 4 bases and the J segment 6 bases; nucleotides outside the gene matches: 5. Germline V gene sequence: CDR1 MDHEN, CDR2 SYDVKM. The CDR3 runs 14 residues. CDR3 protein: CASSSTGGDAEAFF. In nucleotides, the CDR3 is TGTGCCAGCAGTTCGACAGGGGGCGACGCTGAAGCTTTCTTT.

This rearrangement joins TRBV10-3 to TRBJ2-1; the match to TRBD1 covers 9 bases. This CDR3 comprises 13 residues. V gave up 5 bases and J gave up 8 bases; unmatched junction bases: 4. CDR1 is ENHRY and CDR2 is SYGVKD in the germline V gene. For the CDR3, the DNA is TGTGCCATCAGTCGGGACAGGGATTATGAGCAGTTCTTC. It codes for CAISRDRDYEQFF.

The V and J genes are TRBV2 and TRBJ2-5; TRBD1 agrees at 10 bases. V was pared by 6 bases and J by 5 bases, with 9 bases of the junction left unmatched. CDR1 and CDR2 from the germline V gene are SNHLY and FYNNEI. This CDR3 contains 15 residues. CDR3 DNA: TGTGCCAGCAGGGTGGACAGGGGGTATTTGGAGACCCAGTACTTC. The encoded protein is CASRVDRGYLETQYF.

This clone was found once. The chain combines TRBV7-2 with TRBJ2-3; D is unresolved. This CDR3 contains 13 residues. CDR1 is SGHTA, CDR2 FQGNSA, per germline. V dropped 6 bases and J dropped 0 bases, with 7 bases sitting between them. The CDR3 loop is CASRIPSTDTQYF. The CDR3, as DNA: TGTGCCAGCAGAATCCCCAGCACAGATACGCAGTATTTT.

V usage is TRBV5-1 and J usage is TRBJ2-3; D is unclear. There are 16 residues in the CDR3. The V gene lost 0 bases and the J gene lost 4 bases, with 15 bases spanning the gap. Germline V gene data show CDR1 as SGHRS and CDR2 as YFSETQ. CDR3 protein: CASSLALDPAADTQYF. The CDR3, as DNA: TGCGCCAGCAGCTTGGCCTTGGACCCGGCCGCAGATACGCAGTATTTT.

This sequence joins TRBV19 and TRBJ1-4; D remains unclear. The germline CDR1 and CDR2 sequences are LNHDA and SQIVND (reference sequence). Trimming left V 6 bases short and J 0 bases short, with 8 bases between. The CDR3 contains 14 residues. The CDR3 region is CASSHSATNEKLFF. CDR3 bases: TGTGCCAGTAGCCACAGCGCAACTAATGAAAAACTGTTTTTT.

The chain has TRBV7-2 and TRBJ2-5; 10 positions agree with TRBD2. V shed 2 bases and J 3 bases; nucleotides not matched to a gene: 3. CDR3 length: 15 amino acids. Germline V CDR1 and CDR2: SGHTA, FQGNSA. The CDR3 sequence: CASSLRTSGEETQYF. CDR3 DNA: TGTGCCAGCAGCTTACGGACTAGCGGAGAAGAGACCCAGTACTTC.